The 7 T cell receptor beta chains below all came from one sample that was sequenced in a study of blood T cell repertoires in COVID-19. The table came from immunoSEQ multiplex PCR; TCRdb's copy has only in-frame clones and leaves some out. The profile shows approximately 88,000 clones, over 60% of them singletons. Sequencing was carried out using peripheral blood. These receptors were taken from a man in his fifties or sixties who had recovered from COVID-19.

This clone was observed once. The chain uses TRBV3-1 (or the pseudogene TRBV3-2) and TRBJ1-3; D not resolved. Looked up from germline, CDR1 is LGHDT and CDR2 is YNNKEL (reference sequence). Deletions cut 0 bases from V and 0 bases from J, with 6 bases between. This CDR3 is 15 amino acids long. The CDR3 DNA reads TGTGCCAGCAGCCAAGATCGGAGCTCTGGAAACACCATATATTTT. It encodes CASSQDRSSGNTIYF.

The genes are TRBV7-9 and TRBJ1-3, with D possibly being TRBD1 (5 bases). Trimming left V 1 base short and J 0 bases short, with 10 bases between. The CDR3 is made up of 16 amino acids. Germline CDR1 reads SEHNR; CDR2 reads FQNEAQ (reference sequence). CDR3 DNA: TGTGCCAGCAGCTTAGAGGGGTCGAGCTCTGGAAACACCATATATTTT. This codes for CASSLEGSSSGNTIYF.

The V and J genes are TRBV12-3 or TRBV12-4 and TRBJ1-3; the D is unclear. CDR3 size: 13 residues. V gave up 8 bases and J gave up 1 base, with 9 bases separating them. For the CDR3, the DNA is TGTGCCAGCTGGCGGGATTCTGGAAACACCATATATTTT. Amino acid sequence: CASWRDSGNTIYF.

The chain couples TRBV3-1 (or the pseudogene TRBV3-2) to TRBJ1-1; 9 nucleotides align to TRBD1. This CDR3 is built from 13 residues. Germline V CDR1 and CDR2: LGHDT, YNNKEL (reference sequence). The junction had 4 bases not matched to a gene; V was cut back by 6 bases and J by 5 bases. CDR3 residues: CASRMTGGTEAFF. Here the CDR3 DNA reads TGTGCCAGCAGGATGACAGGGGGGACTGAAGCTTTCTTT.

The chain combines TRBV2 with TRBJ1-2, with D unclear. Trimming removed 5 bases from V and 8 bases from J, with 9 bases in between. The CDR3 length is 11 residues. Germline V lookup: CDR1 SNHLY, CDR2 FYNNEI. The CDR3 loop is CASSPRGGYTF. In DNA form, the CDR3 reads TGTGCCAGCAGTCCCAGAGGGGGCTACACCTTC.

This clone turned up a few times. This chain connects TRBV4-3 to TRBJ2-1; 10 bases are a match to TRBD2. Germline V CDR1 and CDR2: LGHNA, YSLEER. The junction had 11 bases not matched to a gene; V was cut back by 1 base and J by 5 bases. This CDR3 contains 18 residues. The chain's CDR3 is CASSQGQLGSGRDNEQFF. The CDR3 nucleotides are TGCGCCAGCAGCCAAGGTCAATTGGGGAGCGGGAGGGACAATGAGCAGTTCTTC.

The chain links TRBV25-1 to TRBJ2-6, with TRBD1 matching 7 bases. CDR3 length: 16 residues. Germline CDR1 MGHDK, CDR2 SYGVNS. Germline trimming cut 4 bases from V and 2 bases from J; bases unmatched to any gene: 5. Written as DNA, the CDR3 is TGTGCCAGCAGTGGATTACAGGGGACTGGGGCCAACGTCCTGACTTTC. Its translation is CASSGLQGTGANVLTF.